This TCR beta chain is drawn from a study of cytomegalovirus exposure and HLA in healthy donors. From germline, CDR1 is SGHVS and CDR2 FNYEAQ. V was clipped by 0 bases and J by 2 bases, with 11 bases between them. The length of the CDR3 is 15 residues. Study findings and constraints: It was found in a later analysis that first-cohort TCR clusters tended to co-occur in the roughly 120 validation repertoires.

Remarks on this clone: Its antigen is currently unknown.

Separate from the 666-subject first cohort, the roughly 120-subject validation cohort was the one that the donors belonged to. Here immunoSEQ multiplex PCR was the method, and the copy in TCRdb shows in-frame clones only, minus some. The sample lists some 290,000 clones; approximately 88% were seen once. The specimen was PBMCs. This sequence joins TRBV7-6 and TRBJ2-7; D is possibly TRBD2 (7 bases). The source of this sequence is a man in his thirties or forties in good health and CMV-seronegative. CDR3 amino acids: CASSLAEGGAYEQYF. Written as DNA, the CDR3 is TGTGCCAGCAGCTTAGCGGAAGGGGGGGCCTACGAGCAGTACTTC. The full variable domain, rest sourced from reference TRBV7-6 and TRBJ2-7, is GAGVSQSPRYKVTKRGQDVALRCDPISGHVSLYWYRQALGQGPEFLTYFNYEAQQDKSGLPNDRFSAERPEGSISTLTIQRTEQRDSAMYRCASSLAEGGAYEQYFGPGTRLTVT.